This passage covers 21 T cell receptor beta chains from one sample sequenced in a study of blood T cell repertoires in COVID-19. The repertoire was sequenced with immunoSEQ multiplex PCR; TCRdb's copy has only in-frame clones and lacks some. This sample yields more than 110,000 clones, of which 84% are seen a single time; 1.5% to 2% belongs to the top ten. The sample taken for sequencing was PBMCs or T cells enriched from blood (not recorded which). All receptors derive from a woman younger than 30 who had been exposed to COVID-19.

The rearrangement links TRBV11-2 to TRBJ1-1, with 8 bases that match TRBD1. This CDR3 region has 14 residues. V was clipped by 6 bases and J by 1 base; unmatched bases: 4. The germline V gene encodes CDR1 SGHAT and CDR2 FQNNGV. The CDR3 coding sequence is TGTGCCAGCAGACAGGGGGACAAGAACACTGAAGCTTTCTTT. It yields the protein CASRQGDKNTEAFF.

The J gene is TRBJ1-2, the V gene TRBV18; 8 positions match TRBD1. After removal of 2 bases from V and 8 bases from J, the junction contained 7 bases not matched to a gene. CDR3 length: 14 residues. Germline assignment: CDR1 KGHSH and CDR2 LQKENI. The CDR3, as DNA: TGTGCCAGCTCACCAGATACAGGGGACAGGGGCTACACCTTC. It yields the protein CASSPDTGDRGYTF. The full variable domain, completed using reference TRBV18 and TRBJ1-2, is NAGVMQNPRHLVRRRGQEARLRCSPMKGHSHVYWYRQLPEEGLKFMVYLQKENIIDESGMPKERFSAEFPKEGPSILRIQQVVRGDSAAYFCASSPDTGDRGYTFGSGTRLTVV.

CDR3 sequence reads: CASRETGGTEAFF. The CDR3 bases are TGTGCCAGCAGAGAGACAGGGGGCACTGAAGCTTTCTTT. The rearrangement links TRBV6-5 to TRBJ1-1, with TRBD1 matching 9 bases. The junction had 3 bases not matched to a gene; V was cut back by 6 bases and J by 4 bases. The CDR3 runs 13 residues. Germline loops: CDR1 MNHEY, CDR2 SVGAGI.

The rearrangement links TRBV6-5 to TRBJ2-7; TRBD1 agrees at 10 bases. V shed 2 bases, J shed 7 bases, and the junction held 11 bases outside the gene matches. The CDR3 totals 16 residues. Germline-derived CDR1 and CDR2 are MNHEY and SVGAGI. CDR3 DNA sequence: TGTGCCAGCAGTTACCGAACCCCGGGACAGGGGTGGGAGCAGTACTTC. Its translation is CASSYRTPGQGWEQYF.

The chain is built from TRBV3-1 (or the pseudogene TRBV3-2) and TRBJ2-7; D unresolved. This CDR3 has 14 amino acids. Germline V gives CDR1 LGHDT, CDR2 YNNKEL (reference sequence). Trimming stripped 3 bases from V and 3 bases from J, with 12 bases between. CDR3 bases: TGTGCCAGCAGCCAGCCATCCACCGGCTACGAGCAGTACTTC. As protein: CASSQPSTGYEQYF.

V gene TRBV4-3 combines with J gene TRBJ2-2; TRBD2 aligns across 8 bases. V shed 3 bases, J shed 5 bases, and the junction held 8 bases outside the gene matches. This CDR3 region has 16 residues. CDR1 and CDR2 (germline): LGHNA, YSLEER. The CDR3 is CASSQNEREWTGELFF. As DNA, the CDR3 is TGCGCCAGCAGCCAGAATGAGCGGGAGTGGACCGGGGAGCTGTTTTTT.

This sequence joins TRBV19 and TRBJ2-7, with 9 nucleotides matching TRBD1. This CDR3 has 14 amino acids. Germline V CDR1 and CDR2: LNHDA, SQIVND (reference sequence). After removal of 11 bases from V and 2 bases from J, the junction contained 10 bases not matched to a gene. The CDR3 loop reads CASRPGQGAYEQYF. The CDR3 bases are TGTGCCTCGAGACCGGGACAGGGAGCCTACGAGCAGTACTTC.

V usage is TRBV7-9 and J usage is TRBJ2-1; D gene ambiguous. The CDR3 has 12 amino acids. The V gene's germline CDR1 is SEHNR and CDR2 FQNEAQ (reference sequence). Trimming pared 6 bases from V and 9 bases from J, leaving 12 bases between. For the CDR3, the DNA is TGTGCCAGCAGAGAAGTAAGGAGTGAGCAGTTCTTC. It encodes CASREVRSEQFF.

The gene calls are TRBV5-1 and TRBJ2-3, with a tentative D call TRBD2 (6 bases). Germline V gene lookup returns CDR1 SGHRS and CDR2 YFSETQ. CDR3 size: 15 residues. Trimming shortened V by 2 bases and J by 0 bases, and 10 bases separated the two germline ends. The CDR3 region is CASSLSGLSTDTQYF. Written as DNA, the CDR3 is TGCGCCAGCAGCTTATCGGGACTCAGCACAGATACGCAGTATTTT.

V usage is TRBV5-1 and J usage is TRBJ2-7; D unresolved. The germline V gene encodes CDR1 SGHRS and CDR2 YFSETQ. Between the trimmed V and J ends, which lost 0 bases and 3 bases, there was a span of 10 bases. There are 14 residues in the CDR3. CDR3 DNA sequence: TGCGCCAGCAGCTTGGGGGCACGCGACTACGAGCAGTACTTC. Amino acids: CASSLGARDYEQYF.

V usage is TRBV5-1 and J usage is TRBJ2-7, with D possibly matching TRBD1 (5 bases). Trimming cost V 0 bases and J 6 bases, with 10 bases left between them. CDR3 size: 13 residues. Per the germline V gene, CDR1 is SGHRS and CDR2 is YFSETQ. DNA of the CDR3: TGCGCCAGCAGCTTGGGCCCAGGGATCGAGCAGTACTTC. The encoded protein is CASSLGPGIEQYF.

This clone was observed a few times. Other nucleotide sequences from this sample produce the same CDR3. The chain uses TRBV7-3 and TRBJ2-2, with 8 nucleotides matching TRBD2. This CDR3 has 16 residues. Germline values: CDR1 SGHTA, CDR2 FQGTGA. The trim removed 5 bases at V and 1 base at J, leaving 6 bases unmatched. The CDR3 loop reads CASSPGLAGNTGELFF. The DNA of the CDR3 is TGTGCCAGCAGCCCCGGGCTAGCGGGGAACACCGGGGAGCTGTTTTTT.

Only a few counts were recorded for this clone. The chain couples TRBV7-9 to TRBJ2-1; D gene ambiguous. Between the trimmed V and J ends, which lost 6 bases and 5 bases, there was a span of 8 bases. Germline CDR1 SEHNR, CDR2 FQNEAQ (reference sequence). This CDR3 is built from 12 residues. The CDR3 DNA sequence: TGTGCCAGCAGTTCGACACACAATGAGCAGTTCTTC. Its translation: CASSSTHNEQFF.

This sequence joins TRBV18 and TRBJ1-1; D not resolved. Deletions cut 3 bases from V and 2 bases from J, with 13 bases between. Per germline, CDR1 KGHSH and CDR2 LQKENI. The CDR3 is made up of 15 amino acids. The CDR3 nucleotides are TGTGCCAGCTCACCGGTAGGCGGTAGTAACACTGAAGCTTTCTTT. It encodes CASSPVGGSNTEAFF.

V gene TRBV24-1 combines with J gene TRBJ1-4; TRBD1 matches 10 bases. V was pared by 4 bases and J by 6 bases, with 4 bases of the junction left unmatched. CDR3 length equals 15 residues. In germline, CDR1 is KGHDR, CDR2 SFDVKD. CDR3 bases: TGTGCCACCAGTGAGACCGGGACAGGGGATGAAAAACTGTTTTTT. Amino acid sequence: CATSETGTGDEKLFF.

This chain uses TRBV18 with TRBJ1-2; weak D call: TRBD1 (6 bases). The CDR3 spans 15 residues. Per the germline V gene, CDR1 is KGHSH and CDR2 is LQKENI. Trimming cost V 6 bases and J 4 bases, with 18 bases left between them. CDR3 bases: TGTGCCAGCTCTCCAAGGACAGCGGAGACCTATGGCTACACCTTC. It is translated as CASSPRTAETYGYTF.

The CDR3 DNA reads TGTGCCAGCAGTTTACAGGCCGCCGGGGAGCTGTTTTTT. Its translation: CASSLQAAGELFF. The chain is built from TRBV28 and TRBJ2-2; no clear D gene. Germline CDR1 MDHEN, CDR2 SYDVKM. The CDR3 length is 13 residues. Trimming removed 2 bases at V and 6 bases at J, with 7 bases between.

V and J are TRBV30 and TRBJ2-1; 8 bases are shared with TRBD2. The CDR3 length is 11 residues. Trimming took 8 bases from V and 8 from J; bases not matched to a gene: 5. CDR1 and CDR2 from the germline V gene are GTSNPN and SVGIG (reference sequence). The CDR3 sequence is CARGGSYEQFF. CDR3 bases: TGTGCCCGGGGGGGGAGCTATGAGCAGTTCTTC.

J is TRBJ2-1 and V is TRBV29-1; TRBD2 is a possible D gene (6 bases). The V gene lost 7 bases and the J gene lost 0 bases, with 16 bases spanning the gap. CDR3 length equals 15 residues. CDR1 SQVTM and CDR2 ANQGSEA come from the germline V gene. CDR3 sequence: CSGREVPSSYNEQFF. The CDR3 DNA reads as TGCAGCGGGAGGGAGGTTCCGAGCTCCTACAATGAGCAGTTCTTC.

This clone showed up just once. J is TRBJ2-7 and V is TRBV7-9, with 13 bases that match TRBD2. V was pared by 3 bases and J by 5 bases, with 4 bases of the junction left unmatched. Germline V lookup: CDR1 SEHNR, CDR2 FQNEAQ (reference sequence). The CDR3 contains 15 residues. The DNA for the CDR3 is TGTGCCAGCAGCTTCGGACTAGCGGGAGCCCACGAGCAGTACTTC. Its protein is CASSFGLAGAHEQYF. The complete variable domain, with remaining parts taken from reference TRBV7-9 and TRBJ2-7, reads DTGVSQNPRHKITKRGQNVTFRCDPISEHNRLYWYRQTLGQGPEFLTYFQNEAQLEKSRLLSDRFSAERPKGSFSTLEIQRTEQGDSAMYLCASSFGLAGAHEQYFGPGTRLTVT.

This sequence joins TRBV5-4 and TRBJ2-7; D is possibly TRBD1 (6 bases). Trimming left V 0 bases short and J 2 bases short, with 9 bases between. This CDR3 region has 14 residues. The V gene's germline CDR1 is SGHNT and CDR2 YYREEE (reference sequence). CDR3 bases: TGTGCCAGCAGCTTGGAGCAGGGGCCCTACGAGCAGTACTTC. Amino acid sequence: CASSLEQGPYEQYF.